Below are 28 T cell receptor beta chains sequenced from a single sample in a study of T-cell reconstitution after alpha-beta-depleted transplantation in children. Unique molecular identifiers were built into the TCRbeta library. TCRdb re-called the PCR reads with MiXCR, one entry per CDR3 protein. The sample carries roughly 500,000 distinct CDR3 sequences, 32% recorded once. This sample comprised PBMCs from the stem cell graft donor, obtained from the stem cell graft. All receptors derive from a human donor who donated a stem cell graft to a child with aplastic anemia.

The V and J genes are TRBV12-3 or TRBV12-4 and TRBJ1-5; 7 bases agree with TRBD1. This CDR3 spans 15 amino acids. Trimming at V came to 6 bases and at J to 7 bases, leaving 12 bases not matched to a gene. This chain's CDR3 is CASRRGGGGGQPQHF. The DNA for the CDR3 is TGTGCCAGCAGGCGGGGGGGAGGGGGCGGACAGCCCCAGCATTTT.

This clonotype was observed a few times. V usage is TRBV12-3 or TRBV12-4 and J usage is TRBJ2-3; a weak D match, TRBD1 (6 bases). The V end lost 6 bases, the J end lost 3 bases, and 13 bases lay between the germline ends. This CDR3 contains 14 residues. As DNA, the CDR3 is TGTGCCAGCAGACACAGGGAACAGACAGATACGCAGTATTTT. Its protein is CASRHREQTDTQYF.

This clonotype was counted between two and nine times. The V and J genes are TRBV7-2 and TRBJ2-3; the D gene is possibly TRBD2 (6 bases). CDR3 size: 13 residues. V lost 4 bases to trimming and J lost 6 bases, with 11 bases between them. Germline CDR1 SGHTA, CDR2 FQGNSA. The CDR3 protein is CASSSGLGDTQYF. Here the CDR3 DNA reads TGTGCCAGCAGCTCGGGACTCGGGGATACGCAGTATTTT. Complete variable domain (other parts from reference TRBV7-2 and TRBJ2-3): GAGVSQSPSNKVTEKGKDVELRCDPISGHTALYWYRQSLGQGLEFLIYFQGNSAPDKSGLPSDRFSAERTGGSVSTLTIQRTQQEDSAVYLCASSSGLGDTQYFGPGTRLTVL.

The chain links TRBV20-1 to TRBJ1-5; a weak D match, TRBD1 (6 bases). The germline V gene has CDR1 DFQATT and CDR2 SNEGSKA (reference sequence). The CDR3 spans 15 residues. V was shortened by 2 bases and J by 3 bases, with 14 bases between the two germline ends. The CDR3 DNA is TGCAGTGCTAGAAAGAGGGGGGCTACCAATCAGCCCCAGCATTTT. It translates to CSARKRGATNQPQHF.

The chain has TRBV15 and TRBJ2-1, with no clear D. The CDR3 extends over 11 amino acids. CDR1 LNHNV and CDR2 YYDKDF come from the germline V gene (reference sequence). V was cut by 0 bases and J by 12 bases, with 6 bases left in between. The CDR3 DNA is TGTGCCACCAGCAGAGAACGAGTGCAGTTCTTC. Residues: CATSRERVQFF. The complete variable domain, with remaining parts taken from reference TRBV15 and TRBJ2-1, reads DAMVIQNPRYQVTQFGKPVTLSCSQTLNHNVMYWYQQKSSQAPKLLFHYYDKDFNNEADTPDNFQSRRPNTSFCFLDIRSPGLGDTAMYLCATSRERVQFFGPGTRLTVL.

The J gene is TRBJ2-3, the V gene TRBV11-1; TRBD2 agrees at 11 bases. The length of the CDR3 is 15 residues. V lost 7 bases, J lost 4 bases, and 7 bases stayed unmatched. Germline assignment: CDR1 SGHAT and CDR2 FQDESV (reference sequence). CDR3 sequence reads: CASTTTSGNPDTQYF. Here the CDR3 DNA reads TGTGCCAGCACGACGACTAGCGGGAACCCAGATACGCAGTATTTT.

This clonotype came up a few times. This sequence joins TRBV28 and TRBJ1-1, with D unresolved. The V gene's germline CDR1 is MDHEN and CDR2 SYDVKM. The CDR3 length is 11 residues. The CDR3 sequence is CASTRNTEAFF. The CDR3 nucleotides are TGTGCTAGTACAAGGAACACTGAAGCTTTCTTT.

V and J are TRBV5-6 and TRBJ1-2, with a possible D match to TRBD1 (5 bases). The V gene lost 4 bases and the J gene lost 6 bases, with 13 bases spanning the gap. In germline, CDR1 is SGHDT, CDR2 YYEEEE. This CDR3 comprises 13 residues. CDR3 residues: CASSPRTRDGYTF. The CDR3 DNA sequence: TGTGCCAGCAGCCCACGGACAAGGGATGGCTACACCTTC.

Only a few counts were recorded for this clonotype. This rearrangement joins TRBV6-5 to TRBJ2-1, with 8 positions matching TRBD2. The CDR3 is 16 amino acids. Germline lookup yields CDR1 MNHEY and CDR2 SVGAGI. Losses at the gene ends were 1 base for V and 0 bases for J; bases not matched to a gene: 2. The CDR3: CASSYLGTSSYNEQFF. CDR3 sequence (DNA): TGTGCCAGCAGTTACTTGGGGACTAGCTCCTACAATGAGCAGTTCTTC.

A note on this clonotype: Compared with germline, one end of the junction differs, possibly owing to a read error. The J gene is TRBJ2-6, the V gene TRBV5-5, with D perhaps TRBD1 (6 bases). Germline CDR1 and CDR2: SGHKS and YYEKEE (reference sequence). The CDR3 has 17 amino acids. For the CDR3, the DNA is TGTGCCAGCAGCTTGGTCGCAGGGGAAACTGGGGCCAACATCCTGACTTTC. Protein sequence: CASSLVAGETGANILTF. The entire variable domain, with the rest obtained from reference TRBV5-5 and TRBJ2-6, is as follows: DAGVTQSPTHLIKTRGQQVTLRCSPISGHKSVSWYQQVLGQGPQFIFQYYEKEERGRGNFPDRFSARQFPNYSSELNVNALLLGDSALYLCASSLVAGETGANILTFGAGSRLTVL.

In this sample, this clonotype turned up a few times. V usage is TRBV20-1 and J usage is TRBJ2-7; the match to TRBD2 covers 7 bases. This CDR3 has 14 residues. V lost 5 bases to trimming and J lost 2 bases; unmatched junction nucleotides: 9. From germline, CDR1 is DFQATT and CDR2 SNEGSKA (reference sequence). CDR3: CSAPLGGMTYEQYF. The CDR3 nucleotides read TGCAGTGCTCCCCTCGGGGGGATGACCTACGAGCAGTACTTC.

With regard to this clonotype: Possible read error: a much larger clone is one base away. The J gene is TRBJ2-2, the V gene TRBV28; D not resolved. The CDR3 has 12 residues. V was shortened by 0 bases and J by 7 bases, with 3 bases between the two germline ends. Looked up from germline, CDR1 is MDHEN and CDR2 is SYDVKM. This CDR3 reads CASSLWVGELFF. The CDR3 nucleotides are TGTGCCAGCAGTTTATGGGTCGGGGAGCTGTTTTTT. Full variable domain (rest looked up from reference TRBV28 and TRBJ2-2): DVKVTQSSRYLVKRTGEKVFLECVQDMDHENMFWYRQDPGLGLRLIYFSYDVKMKEKGDIPEGYSVSREKKERFSLILESASTNQTSMYLCASSLWVGELFFGEGSRLTVL.

The chain is built from TRBV7-8 and TRBJ1-1; D uncertain. V was shortened by 5 bases and J by 1 base, with 14 bases between the two germline ends. Germline lookup yields CDR1 SGHVS and CDR2 FQNEAQ. The CDR3 is 15 residues long. CDR3 loop: CASSPLGLRNTEAFF. The CDR3 nucleotides are TGTGCCAGCAGCCCATTAGGACTGAGGAACACTGAAGCTTTCTTT.

The V call is TRBV29-1, the J call TRBJ2-1, with TRBD2 matching over 8 bases. Trimming cost V 3 bases and J 5 bases; bases outside gene matches: 6. Germline V gives CDR1 SQVTM, CDR2 ANQGSEA. The CDR3 has 14 residues. CDR3 protein: CSVDVSGRNNEQFF. DNA for the CDR3: TGCAGCGTTGACGTGAGCGGGAGAAACAATGAGCAGTTCTTC.

This clonotype has a handful of counts. The J gene is TRBJ1-2, the V gene TRBV29-1, with D perhaps TRBD1 (6 bases). V was shortened by 5 bases and J by 5 bases, with 12 bases between the two germline ends. In germline, CDR1 is SQVTM, CDR2 ANQGSEA. This CDR3 spans 12 amino acids. In nucleotides, the CDR3 is TGCAGCGTTCTCAGGGGAGCATATGGCTACACCTTC. Amino acids: CSVLRGAYGYTF.

V is TRBV7-9 and J is TRBJ1-3, with TRBD1 matching over 7 bases. V lost 8 bases, J lost 2 bases, and 9 bases stayed unmatched. The CDR3 totals 15 residues. Germline CDR1 SEHNR, CDR2 FQNEAQ (reference sequence). The CDR3 bases are TGTGCCAGCGGACCAGACAGGGCGACTGGAAACACCATATATTTT. It yields the protein CASGPDRATGNTIYF.

This clonotype was found a few times. The chain links TRBV4-2 to TRBJ2-3; D call uncertain. Germline assignment: CDR1 LGHNA and CDR2 YNFKEQ. V dropped 4 bases and J dropped 4 bases, with 30 bases sitting between them. This CDR3 comprises 20 residues. The CDR3 region is CASSRSYLRSPGKSADTQYF. CDR3 bases: TGTGCCAGCAGCCGCAGCTACCTGAGGAGCCCAGGAAAGAGTGCAGATACGCAGTATTTT.

In its sample, this clonotype was seen a few times. The chain employs TRBV6-2 or TRBV6-3 and TRBJ1-2, with 11 bases lining up with TRBD1. CDR3 length: 15 amino acids. Germline assignment: CDR1 MNHEY and CDR2 SVGEGT. Losses at the gene ends were 4 bases for V and 3 bases for J; bases not matched to a gene: 4. CDR3 residues: CASSSWTGGDYGYTF. DNA for the CDR3: TGTGCCAGCAGTTCATGGACAGGGGGCGACTATGGCTACACCTTC.

The chain is built from TRBV12-3 or TRBV12-4 and TRBJ1-2; D not certain. This CDR3 is 12 amino acids long. The ends were cut back, 8 bases at V and 7 bases at J, with 14 bases in the middle. CDR3 sequence reads: CASGAEVGGYTF. CDR3 DNA: TGTGCCAGCGGCGCGGAGGTCGGTGGCTACACCTTC.

This chain links TRBV4-3 with TRBJ2-7; D tentatively fits TRBD1 or TRBD2 (5 bases each). Germline V gene data show CDR1 as LGHNA and CDR2 as YSLEER. With 1 base removed from V and 0 bases from J, the gap between germline ends came to 13 bases. The length of the CDR3 is 16 residues. In DNA form, the CDR3 reads TGCGCCAGCAGCCAAGCGGCAGGGAGCGGCTCCTACGAGCAGTACTTC. This translates into CASSQAAGSGSYEQYF.

This clonotype was counted only a few times. V usage is TRBV12-3 or TRBV12-4 and J usage is TRBJ1-5; no reliable D call. CDR3 size: 14 residues. Trimming left V 6 bases short and J 9 bases short, with 18 bases between. CDR3 in DNA: TGTGCCAGCAGCTCCCGGATTTCCTTTGGGCCCCAGCATTTT. This sequence encodes CASSSRISFGPQHF.

This clonotype was recorded many times. J is TRBJ2-1 and V is TRBV12-3 or TRBV12-4; TRBD2 matches 10 bases. CDR3 length equals 16 residues. Trimming at V came to 5 bases and at J to 5 bases, leaving 9 bases not matched to a gene. The CDR3 nucleotides are TGTGCCAGCAGTCTTGGACTAGCGGTTCGTAACAATGAGCAGTTCTTC. It is translated as CASSLGLAVRNNEQFF.

This sequence joins TRBV6-2 or TRBV6-3 and TRBJ2-7; D is ambiguous. The V end was cut by 7 bases, the J end by 1 base, with 14 bases between. This CDR3 spans 14 amino acids. CDR1 is MNHEY, CDR2 SVGEGT, per germline. CDR3 nucleotide sequence: TGTGCCAGCAAGAGATGGACCGAGTCCTACGAGCAGTACGTC. Translating it yields CASKRWTESYEQYV.

This chain joins TRBV20-1 and TRBJ1-1; D perhaps matches TRBD1 (5 bases). Germline loops: CDR1 DFQATT, CDR2 SNEGSKA (reference sequence). Trimming stripped 3 bases from V and 4 bases from J, with 24 bases between. The CDR3 is 17 amino acids. CDR3: CSARRGSSGIWVTEAFF. In DNA form, the CDR3 reads TGCAGTGCTAGGAGGGGAAGTTCTGGCATTTGGGTCACTGAAGCTTTCTTT.

The chain links TRBV20-1 to TRBJ2-2; possible D gene TRBD2, 6 bases. V lost 2 bases to trimming and J lost 0 bases, with 16 bases between them. The CDR3 length is 17 residues. The germline CDR1 and CDR2 sequences are DFQATT and SNEGSKA (reference sequence). DNA of the CDR3: TGCAGTGCTAGATCGGTCCTAGGCGGGGCGAACACCGGGGAGCTGTTTTTT. Amino acids: CSARSVLGGANTGELFF.

V usage is TRBV6-2 or TRBV6-3 and J usage is TRBJ2-1; 11 bases map to TRBD2. V lost 10 bases and J lost 7; bases outside the gene matches: 9. Per germline, CDR1 MNHEY and CDR2 SVGEGT. The CDR3 consists of 14 residues. Written as DNA, the CDR3 is TGTGCCACCATGCCTAGCGGGAGGTCGAATGAGCAGTTCTTC. Translating gives CATMPSGRSNEQFF.

The chain recombines TRBV6-5 with TRBJ2-7, with 8 positions matching TRBD2. The CDR3 extends over 14 amino acids. Unmatched junction bases numbered 2, after V lost 2 bases and J lost 2 bases. Germline-derived CDR1 and CDR2 are MNHEY and SVGAGI. The CDR3 nucleotides are TGTGCCAGCAGTTACCCACTAGCGGCCTACGAGCAGTACTTC. Protein sequence: CASSYPLAAYEQYF.

The V gene is TRBV4-3, the J gene TRBJ2-2; no reliable D call. CDR1 is LGHNA, CDR2 YSLEER, per germline. The CDR3 has 13 residues. The V end lost 1 base, the J end lost 7 bases, and 7 bases lay between the germline ends. CDR3 sequence (DNA): TGCGCCAGCAGCCAAGGGGTAAACGGGGAGCTGTTTTTT. It yields the protein CASSQGVNGELFF.